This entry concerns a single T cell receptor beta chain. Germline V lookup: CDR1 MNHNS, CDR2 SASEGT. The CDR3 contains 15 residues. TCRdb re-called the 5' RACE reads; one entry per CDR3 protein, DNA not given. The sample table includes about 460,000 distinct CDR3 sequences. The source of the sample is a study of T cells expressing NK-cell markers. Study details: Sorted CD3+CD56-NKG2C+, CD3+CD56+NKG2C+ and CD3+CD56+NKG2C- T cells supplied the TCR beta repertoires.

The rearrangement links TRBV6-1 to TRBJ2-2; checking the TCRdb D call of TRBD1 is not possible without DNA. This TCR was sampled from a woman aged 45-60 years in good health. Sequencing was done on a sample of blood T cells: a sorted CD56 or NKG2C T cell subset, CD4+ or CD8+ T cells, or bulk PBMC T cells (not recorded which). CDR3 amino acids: CASSEQGANTGELFF.